This entry lists 18 T cell receptor beta chains sequenced from one sample in a study of T cell repertoires in cytomegalovirus infection. These TCRs' antigens remain unknown. TCRdb processed the reads anew with MiXCR; each CDR3 protein has one entry. This sample has 680,000 or so distinct CDR3 sequences, with approximately 33% found just once. Sequences were derived from cultured PBMCs, sampled from culture after CMV antigen stimulation. The receptor source for this set is a human donor in good health (CMV status not recorded). Some clones in this sample may be carry-over from other donors' samples.

Here the CDR3 DNA reads TGTGCCAGCAGCATCGCCATTAGCGGGAGTGCATCCTACGAGCAGTACTTC. Translating gives CASSIAISGSASYEQYF. The chain couples TRBV7-2 to TRBJ2-7; TRBD2 matches at 9 bases. Germline trimming cut 5 bases from V and 1 base from J; bases unmatched to any gene: 12. The CDR3 contains 17 residues. CDR1 and CDR2 from the germline V gene are SGHTA and FQGNSA.

The chain is built from TRBV7-2 and TRBJ2-5, with 8 bases lining up with TRBD1. From germline, CDR1 is SGHTA and CDR2 FQGNSA. This CDR3 is 15 amino acids long. V was pared by 5 bases and J by 5 bases, with 10 bases of the junction left unmatched. DNA of the CDR3: TGTGCCAGCAGCCTCGCCGGACAGGGTACGGAGACCCAGTACTTC. This translates into CASSLAGQGTETQYF.

This chain uses TRBV7-2 with TRBJ2-7, with 10 bases lining up with TRBD1. Germline CDR1 is SGHTA and CDR2 is FQGNSA. There are 15 residues in the CDR3. J gave up 6 bases and V 1 base, and 6 bases lay outside the gene matches. The CDR3 here is CASSLDGTGEGEQYF. CDR3 DNA sequence: TGTGCCAGCAGCTTAGACGGGACAGGGGAAGGCGAGCAGTACTTC.

This clonotype was seen a handful of times. This chain uses TRBV20-1 with TRBJ1-6, with a possible D match to TRBD1 (6 bases). From germline, CDR1 is DFQATT and CDR2 SNEGSKA (reference sequence). There are 16 residues in the CDR3. V was trimmed by 5 bases and J by 0 bases, leaving 14 bases between them. The CDR3 region is CSAPGRGASYNSPLHF. CDR3 nucleotides: TGCAGTGCTCCAGGGCGGGGGGCCTCCTATAATTCACCCCTCCACTTT.

In this sample, this clonotype turned up a few times. The chain combines TRBV6-1 with TRBJ2-5, with TRBD1 matching 7 bases. Trimming at V came to 5 bases and at J to 2 bases, leaving 5 bases not matched to a gene. CDR1 and CDR2 (germline): MNHNS, SASEGT. The CDR3 consists of 14 residues. The CDR3 DNA is TGTGCCAGCAGTCGATTACAGGGGCAAGAGACCCAGTACTTC. Encoded protein: CASSRLQGQETQYF.

The chain carries TRBV10-3 and TRBJ2-3, with D unclear. V was trimmed by 0 bases and J by 2 bases, leaving 6 bases between them. The CDR3 consists of 14 residues. Germline V gene lookup returns CDR1 ENHRY and CDR2 SYGVKD. The CDR3 here is CAISESVATDTQYF. For the CDR3, the DNA is TGTGCCATCAGTGAGTCGGTGGCCACAGATACGCAGTATTTT.

This chain links TRBV18 with TRBJ2-3; 10 positions agree with TRBD2. This CDR3 has 15 amino acids. In germline, CDR1 is KGHSH, CDR2 LQKENI. V lost 3 bases to trimming and J lost 7 bases; unmatched junction nucleotides: 7. The CDR3 loop reads CASSPALAGRNTQYF. The CDR3 nucleotides are TGTGCCAGCTCACCGGCACTAGCGGGGCGGAATACGCAGTATTTT. The full variable domain, its missing parts supplied by reference TRBV18 and TRBJ2-3, is NAGVMQNPRHLVRRRGQEARLRCSPMKGHSHVYWYRQLPEEGLKFMVYLQKENIIDESGMPKERFSAEFPKEGPSILRIQQVVRGDSAAYFCASSPALAGRNTQYFGPGTRLTVL.

The genes are TRBV7-2 and TRBJ2-3; possible D gene TRBD2, 5 bases. The germline CDR1 and CDR2 sequences are SGHTA and FQGNSA. Trimming took 5 bases from V and 4 from J, leaving 13 bases between them. This CDR3 has 14 amino acids. The CDR3 DNA is TGTGCCAGCAGCCCTATGGCTAGCCCAGATACGCAGTATTTT. Residues: CASSPMASPDTQYF.

This clonotype came up many times. The gene calls are TRBV7-2 and TRBJ2-5, with TRBD2 identical over 13 bases. CDR3 length: 15 residues. Germline CDR1 is SGHTA and CDR2 is FQGNSA. The trim removed 4 bases at V and 5 bases at J, leaving 4 bases unmatched. For the CDR3, the DNA is TGTGCCAGCAGCTCCGGGACTAGCGGGGATGAGACCCAGTACTTC. It translates to CASSSGTSGDETQYF.

This clonotype was counted between two and nine times. The rearrangement links TRBV7-9 to TRBJ2-2; D could derive from TRBD1 or TRBD2 (5 bases each). The length of the CDR3 is 14 residues. The V and J ends lost 9 bases and 6 bases respectively, with 17 bases between them. CDR1 is SEHNR and CDR2 is FQNEAQ in the germline V gene (reference sequence). The CDR3 region has the DNA TGTGCCAGTGAGGGCAGGGCAAGGCCCGGGGAGCTGTTTTTT. Its protein product is CASEGRARPGELFF.

The chain employs TRBV5-4 and TRBJ1-2; D perhaps matches TRBD1 (6 bases). The ends were cut back, 4 bases at V and 6 bases at J, with 16 bases in the middle. CDR1 SGHNT and CDR2 YYREEE come from the germline V gene (reference sequence). The CDR3 runs 14 residues. CDR3 sequence: CASSTRRGPNGYTF. For the CDR3, the DNA is TGTGCCAGCAGCACAAGACGGGGGCCGAATGGCTACACCTTC.

This clonotype occurred a few times. The chain is built from TRBV12-3 or TRBV12-4 and TRBJ2-5; D unclear. V was pared by 6 bases and J by 5 bases, with 10 bases between. This CDR3 has 12 amino acids. The CDR3 DNA is TGTGCCAGCAGCCGGACCCTGGAGACCCAGTACTTC. Translating it yields CASSRTLETQYF.

The chain has TRBV4-1 and TRBJ1-2; 8 bases are shared with TRBD1. The germline CDR1 and CDR2 sequences are MGHRA and YSYEKL. V shed 3 bases and J 7 bases; nucleotides not matched to a gene: 13. The CDR3 is made up of 16 amino acids. The CDR3 reads CASSQGIIQGAIGYTF. The CDR3 nucleotides read TGCGCCAGCAGCCAGGGCATTATTCAGGGGGCTATTGGCTACACCTTC.

This clonotype appeared many times. The V call is TRBV7-2, the J call TRBJ1-1; 8 positions match TRBD1. Germline CDR1 reads SGHTA; CDR2 reads FQGNSA. The length of the CDR3 is 17 residues. V shed 5 bases and J 5 bases; nucleotides not matched to a gene: 16. As DNA, the CDR3 is TGTGCCAGCAGCCGGAACTCAATCGACAGGGGTTGGACTGAAGCTTTCTTT. Its protein is CASSRNSIDRGWTEAFF.

This rearrangement joins TRBV12-3 or TRBV12-4 to TRBJ2-3, with 9 bases aligning to TRBD2. After removal of 10 bases from V and 5 bases from J, the junction contained 13 bases not matched to a gene. The CDR3 runs to 15 residues. CDR3 DNA: TGTGCCACCATCGACCGCGGGAGGGCCGTAGATACGCAGTATTTT. Its translation: CATIDRGRAVDTQYF.

This clonotype was detected only a few times. This chain uses TRBV7-6 with TRBJ1-6; D might be TRBD1 (6 bases). V was shortened by 6 bases and J by 8 bases, with 14 bases between the two germline ends. From germline, CDR1 is SGHVS and CDR2 FNYEAQ. The CDR3 is made up of 14 amino acids. CDR3 in amino acids: CASSMTGVHSPLHF. Here the CDR3 DNA reads TGTGCCAGCAGTATGACAGGCGTCCATTCACCCCTCCACTTT.

This clonotype was detected ten times or more. The rearrangement links TRBV7-2 to TRBJ1-5; D gene ambiguous. This CDR3 contains 16 residues. V was pared by 5 bases and J by 6 bases, with 20 bases between. CDR1 and CDR2 from the germline V gene are SGHTA and FQGNSA. The CDR3: CASSPPGPSGSQPQHF. The DNA for the CDR3 is TGTGCCAGCAGCCCCCCGGGTCCCTCGGGGAGTCAGCCCCAGCATTTT.

The chain is built from TRBV29-1 and TRBJ2-7; TRBD1 is a possible D gene (5 bases). With 4 bases removed from V and 2 bases from J, the gap between germline ends came to 9 bases. The CDR3 is 12 residues long. The germline CDR1 and CDR2 sequences are SQVTM and ANQGSEA. CDR3 in amino acids: CSVVQGAYEQYF. In DNA, the CDR3 is TGCAGCGTTGTCCAAGGGGCCTACGAGCAGTACTTC.